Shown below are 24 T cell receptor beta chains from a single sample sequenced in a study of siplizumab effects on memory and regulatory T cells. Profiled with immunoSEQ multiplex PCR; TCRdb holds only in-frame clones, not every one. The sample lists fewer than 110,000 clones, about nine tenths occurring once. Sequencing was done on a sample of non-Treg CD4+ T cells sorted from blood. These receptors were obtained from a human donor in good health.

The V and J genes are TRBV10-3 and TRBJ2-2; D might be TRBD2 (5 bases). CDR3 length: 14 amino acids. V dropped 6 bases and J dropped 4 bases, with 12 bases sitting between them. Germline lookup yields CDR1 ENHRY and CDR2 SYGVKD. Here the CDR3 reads CAIRGSGGTGELFF. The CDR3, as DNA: TGTGCCATCAGGGGGTCCGGAGGCACCGGGGAGCTGTTTTTT.

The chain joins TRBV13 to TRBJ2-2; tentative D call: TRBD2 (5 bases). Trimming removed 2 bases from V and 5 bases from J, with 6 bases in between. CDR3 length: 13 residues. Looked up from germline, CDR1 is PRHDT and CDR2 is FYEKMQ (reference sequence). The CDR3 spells CASSLRGTGELFF. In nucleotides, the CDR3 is TGTGCCAGCAGCTTACGGGGAACCGGGGAGCTGTTTTTT.

The CDR3 spells CAISEPLENEQFF. CDR3 DNA: TGTGCCATCAGTGAGCCCCTAGAAAATGAGCAGTTCTTC. The chain couples TRBV10-3 to TRBJ2-1; D is ambiguous. The CDR3 has 13 amino acids. V was shortened by 2 bases and J by 7 bases, with 9 bases between the two germline ends. CDR1 is ENHRY, CDR2 SYGVKD, per germline.

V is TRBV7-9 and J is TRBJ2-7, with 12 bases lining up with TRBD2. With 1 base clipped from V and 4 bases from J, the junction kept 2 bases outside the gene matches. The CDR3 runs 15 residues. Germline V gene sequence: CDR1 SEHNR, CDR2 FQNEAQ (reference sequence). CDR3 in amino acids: CASSLGTSGIYEQYF. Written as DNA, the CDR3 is TGTGCCAGCAGCTTAGGGACTAGCGGGATTTACGAGCAGTACTTC.

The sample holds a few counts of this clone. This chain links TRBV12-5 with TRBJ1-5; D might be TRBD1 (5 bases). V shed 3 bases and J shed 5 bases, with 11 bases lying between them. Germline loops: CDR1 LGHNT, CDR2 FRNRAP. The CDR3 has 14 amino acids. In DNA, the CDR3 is TGTGCTAGTGGTTTAGGGGCCTTAGATCAGCCCCAGCATTTT. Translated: CASGLGALDQPQHF.

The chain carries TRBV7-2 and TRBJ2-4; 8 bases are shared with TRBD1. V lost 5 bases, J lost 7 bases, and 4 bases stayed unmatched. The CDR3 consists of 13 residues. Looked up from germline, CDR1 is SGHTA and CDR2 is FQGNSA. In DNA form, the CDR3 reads TGTGCCAGCAGCAACAGGGGGAGGAACATTCAGTACTTC. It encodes CASSNRGRNIQYF.

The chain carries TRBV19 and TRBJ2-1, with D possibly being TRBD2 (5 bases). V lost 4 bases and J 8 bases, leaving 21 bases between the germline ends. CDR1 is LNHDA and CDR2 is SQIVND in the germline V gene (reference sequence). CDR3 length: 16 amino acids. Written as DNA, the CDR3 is TGTGCCAGTAGTAAGGACTCGAGGCCCCATGTCGATGAGCAGTTCTTC. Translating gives CASSKDSRPHVDEQFF. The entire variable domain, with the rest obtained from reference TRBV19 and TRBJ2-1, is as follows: DGGITQSPKYLFRKEGQNVTLSCEQNLNHDAMYWYRQDPGQGLRLIYYSQIVNDFQKGDIAEGYSVSREKKESFPLTVTSAQKNPTAFYLCASSKDSRPHVDEQFFGPGTRLTVL.

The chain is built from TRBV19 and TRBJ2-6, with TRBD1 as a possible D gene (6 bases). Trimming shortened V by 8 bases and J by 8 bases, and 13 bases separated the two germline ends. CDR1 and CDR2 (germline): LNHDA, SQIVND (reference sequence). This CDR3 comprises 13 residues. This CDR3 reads CASSARGTNVLTF. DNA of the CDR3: TGTGCCAGTTCAGCTAGGGGGACCAACGTCCTGACTTTC.

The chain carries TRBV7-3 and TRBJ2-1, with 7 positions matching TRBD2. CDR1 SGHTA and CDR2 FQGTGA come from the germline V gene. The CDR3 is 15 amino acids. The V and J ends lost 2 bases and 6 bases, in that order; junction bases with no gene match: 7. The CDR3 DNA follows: TGTGCCAGCAGCTTATGGGGCGGGAGTCCCAATGAGCAGTTCTTC. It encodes CASSLWGGSPNEQFF.

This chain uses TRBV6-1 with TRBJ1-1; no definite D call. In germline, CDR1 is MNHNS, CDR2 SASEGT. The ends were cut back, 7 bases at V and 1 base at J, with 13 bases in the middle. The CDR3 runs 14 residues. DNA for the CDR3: TGTGCCAGCATCAGACCACAGCAGAACACTGAAGCTTTCTTT. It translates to CASIRPQQNTEAFF.

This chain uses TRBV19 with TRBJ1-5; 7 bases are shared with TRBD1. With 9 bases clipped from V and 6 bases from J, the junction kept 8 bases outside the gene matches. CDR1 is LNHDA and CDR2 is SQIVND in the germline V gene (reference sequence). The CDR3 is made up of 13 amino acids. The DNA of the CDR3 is TGTGCCAGCCGACCACAGGGGAGTCAGCCCCAGCATTTT. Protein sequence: CASRPQGSQPQHF.

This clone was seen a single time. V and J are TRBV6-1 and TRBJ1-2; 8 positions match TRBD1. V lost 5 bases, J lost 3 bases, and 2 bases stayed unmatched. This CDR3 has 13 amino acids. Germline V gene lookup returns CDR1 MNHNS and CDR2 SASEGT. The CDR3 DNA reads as TGTGCCAGCAGTATGGACAGGGACTATGGCTACACCTTC. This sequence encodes CASSMDRDYGYTF.

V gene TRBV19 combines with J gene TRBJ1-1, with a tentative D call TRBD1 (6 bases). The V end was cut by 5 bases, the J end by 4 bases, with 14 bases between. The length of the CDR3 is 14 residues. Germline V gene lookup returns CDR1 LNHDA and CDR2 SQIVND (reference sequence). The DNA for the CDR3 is TGTGCCAGTAGTCCGGGGGGGGCGACCACTGAAGCTTTCTTT. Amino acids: CASSPGGATTEAFF.

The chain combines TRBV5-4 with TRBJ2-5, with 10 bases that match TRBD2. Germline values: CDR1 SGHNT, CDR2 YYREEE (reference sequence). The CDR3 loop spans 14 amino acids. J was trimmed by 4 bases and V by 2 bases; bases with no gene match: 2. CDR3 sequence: CASSLAGGGETQYF. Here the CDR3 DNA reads TGTGCCAGCAGCTTAGCGGGAGGGGGAGAGACCCAGTACTTC.

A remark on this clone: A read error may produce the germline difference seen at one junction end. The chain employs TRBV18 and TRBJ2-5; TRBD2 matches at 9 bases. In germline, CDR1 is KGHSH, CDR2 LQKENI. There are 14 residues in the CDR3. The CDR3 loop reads CANSPIAGEETQYF. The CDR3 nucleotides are TGTGCCAACTCACCAATAGCGGGAGAAGAGACCCAGTACTTC. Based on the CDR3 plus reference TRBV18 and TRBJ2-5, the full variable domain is NAGVMQNPRHLVRRRGQEARLRCSPMKGHSHVYWYRQLPEEGLKFMVYLQKENIIDESGMPKERFSAEFPKEGPSILRIQQVVRGDSAAYFCANSPIAGEETQYFGPGTRLLVL.

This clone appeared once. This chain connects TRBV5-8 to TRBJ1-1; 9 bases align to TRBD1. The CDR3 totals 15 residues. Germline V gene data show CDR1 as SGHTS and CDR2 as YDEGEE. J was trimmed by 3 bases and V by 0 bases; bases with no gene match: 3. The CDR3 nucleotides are TGTGCCAGCAGCTTGGCGGGGACAGGGTACACTGAAGCTTTCTTT. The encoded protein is CASSLAGTGYTEAFF. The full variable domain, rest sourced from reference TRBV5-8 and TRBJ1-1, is EAGVTQSPTHLIKTRGQQATLRCSPISGHTSVYWYQQALGLGLQFLLWYDEGEERNRGNFPPRFSGRQFPNYSSELNVNALELEDSALYLCASSLAGTGYTEAFFGQGTRLTVV.

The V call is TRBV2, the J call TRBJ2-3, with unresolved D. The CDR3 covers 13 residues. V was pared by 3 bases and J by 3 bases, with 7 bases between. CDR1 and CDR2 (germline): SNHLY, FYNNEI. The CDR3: CASSDQVTDTQYF. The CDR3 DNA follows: TGTGCCAGCAGTGATCAGGTGACAGATACGCAGTATTTT.

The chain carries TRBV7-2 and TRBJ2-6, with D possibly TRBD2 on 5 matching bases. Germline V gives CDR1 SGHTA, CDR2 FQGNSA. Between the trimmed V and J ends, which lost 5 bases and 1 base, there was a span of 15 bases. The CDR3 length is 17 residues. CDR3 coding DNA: TGTGCCAGCAGCCTTAACGCTCCGGGGTCTGGGGCCAACGTCCTGACTTTC. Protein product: CASSLNAPGSGANVLTF.

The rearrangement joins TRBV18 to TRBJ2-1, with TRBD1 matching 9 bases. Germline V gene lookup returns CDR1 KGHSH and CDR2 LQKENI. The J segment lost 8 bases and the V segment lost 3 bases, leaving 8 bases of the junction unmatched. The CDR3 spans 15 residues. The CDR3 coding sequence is TGTGCCAGCTCACCCGGGACAGGGACAAATGATGAGCAGTTCTTC. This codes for CASSPGTGTNDEQFF. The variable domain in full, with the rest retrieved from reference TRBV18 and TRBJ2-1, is NAGVMQNPRHLVRRRGQEARLRCSPMKGHSHVYWYRQLPEEGLKFMVYLQKENIIDESGMPKERFSAEFPKEGPSILRIQQVVRGDSAAYFCASSPGTGTNDEQFFGPGTRLTVL.

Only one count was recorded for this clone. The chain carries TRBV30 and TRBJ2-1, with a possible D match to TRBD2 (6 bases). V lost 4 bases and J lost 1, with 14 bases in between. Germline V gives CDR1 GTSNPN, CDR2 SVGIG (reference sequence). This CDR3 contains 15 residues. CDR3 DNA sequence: TGTGCCTGGACCCTCACCGGGGGTTCCTACAATGAGCAGTTCTTC. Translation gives CAWTLTGGSYNEQFF.

CDR3: CASSRISGQGEEKLFF. In DNA form, the CDR3 reads TGCGCCAGCAGCCGCATCAGTGGGCAGGGGGAGGAAAAACTGTTTTTT. The chain combines TRBV4-1 with TRBJ1-4; the match to TRBD1 covers 7 bases. V was clipped by 4 bases and J by 8 bases; unmatched bases: 13. Germline V CDR1 and CDR2: MGHRA, YSYEKL. This CDR3 spans 16 amino acids.

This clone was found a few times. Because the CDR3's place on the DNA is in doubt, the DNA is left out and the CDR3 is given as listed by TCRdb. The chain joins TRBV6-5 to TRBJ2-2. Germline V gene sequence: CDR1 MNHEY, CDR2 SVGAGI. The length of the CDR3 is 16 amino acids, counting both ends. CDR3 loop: CASSSSDAANTGELFF.

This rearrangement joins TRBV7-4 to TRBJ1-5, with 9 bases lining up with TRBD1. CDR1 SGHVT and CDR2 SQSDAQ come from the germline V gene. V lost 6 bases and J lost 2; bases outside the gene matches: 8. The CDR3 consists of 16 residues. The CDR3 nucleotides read TGTGCCAGCAGGCATACCTGGACAGGGGGCAATCAGCCCCAGCATTTT. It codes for CASRHTWTGGNQPQHF.

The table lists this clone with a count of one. The CDR3 DNA is TGTGCCAGCTCACCAACGCCTAGCGGGTTCGCCTACGAGCAGTACTTC. It specifies CASSPTPSGFAYEQYF. The chain uses TRBV18 and TRBJ2-7; TRBD2 matches at 8 bases. The CDR3 is 16 residues long. Germline assignment: CDR1 KGHSH and CDR2 LQKENI. V was clipped by 2 bases and J by 2 bases; unmatched bases: 8. Full variable domain (rest looked up from reference TRBV18 and TRBJ2-7): NAGVMQNPRHLVRRRGQEARLRCSPMKGHSHVYWYRQLPEEGLKFMVYLQKENIIDESGMPKERFSAEFPKEGPSILRIQQVVRGDSAAYFCASSPTPSGFAYEQYFGPGTRLTVT.